This passage covers 2 T cell receptor beta chains from one sample sequenced in a study of blood T cell repertoires in COVID-19. TCRdb keeps only in-frame clones here, not all; method: immunoSEQ multiplex PCR. The profile shows about 480,000 clones, more than 75% of them singletons. The sequenced material came from PBMCs or T cells enriched from blood (not recorded which). Receptor source: a middle-aged woman who had recovered from COVID-19.

The chain couples TRBV30 to TRBJ2-2; no definite D call. V was pared by 0 bases and J by 3 bases, with 8 bases between. The CDR3 length is 14 residues. The germline V gene has CDR1 GTSNPN and CDR2 SVGIG (reference sequence). CDR3 in amino acids: CAWSVALDTGELFF. The CDR3 DNA sequence: TGTGCCTGGAGTGTAGCATTAGACACCGGGGAGCTGTTTTTT.

V and J are TRBV4-1 and TRBJ2-3, with 7 nucleotides matching TRBD1. CDR1 is MGHRA and CDR2 is YSYEKL in the germline V gene. The V gene end was trimmed by 5 bases and the J gene end by 5 bases; junction bases not matched to a gene: 10. The length of the CDR3 is 15 residues. CDR3 in amino acids: CASSFGTVNEDTQYF. The CDR3 nucleotides read TGCGCCAGCAGCTTCGGGACAGTCAATGAAGATACGCAGTATTTT.